Given below is one T cell receptor (beta chain) in context. This clonotype was detected only a few times. Its antigen is still unknown. The sample holds no much larger clone one base away, and base qualities are not on file. This sample stems from a study of Graves' ophthalmopathy and Graves' hyperthyroidism (dated by TCRdb to between 2018 and 2020). Background for the entire study: Hyperthyroidism was defined as stable when no progression to ophthalmopathy occurred within 18 months of follow-up. TCR beta repertoire signatures were used to distinguish Graves' ophthalmopathy from Graves' hyperthyroidism and to predict progression to ophthalmopathy. In total, some 130 blood samples were TCR-sequenced: fewer than 50 ophthalmopathy, some 75 hyperthyroidism and some 17 hyperthyroidism-to-ophthalmopathy patients. To explore V-J signatures that distinguish ophthalmopathy from hyperthyroidism, a discovery set of more than 90 patients was enrolled, made up of around 40 with ophthalmopathy and under 65 with stable hyperthyroidism. The independent validation cohort included about 19 hyperthyroidism patients plus 17 patients who later progressed from hyperthyroidism to ophthalmopathy. In several hyperthyroidism patients, the T-cell repertoires found in thyroid tissue were compared with those found in blood. Following sample collection, hyperthyroidism patients were given methimazole at a starting dose of 30 mg daily, and ophthalmopathy patients were given high-dose intravenous methylprednisolone. The research as a whole found: Sample size was not predetermined statistically, and investigators were not blinded to group allocation. Among expanded thyroid clonotypes with frequency above 0.001, most also showed up in blood, which suggests that blood repertoires may reflect the thyroid immune response. In validation, the model predicted ophthalmopathy progression with nearly 71% sensitivity and approximately 72% specificity; some twelve predicted patients were CT-confirmed with GO in a median of approximately 6.2 months. The 13-signature model separated ophthalmopathy from stable hyperthyroidism with roughly 89% sensitivity and approximately 81% specificity in cross-validation, and 80%/75% in the test set.

Patients with hyperthyroidism were aged 18 to 65 years, had been newly diagnosed, and had a disease duration of less than 2 months. Anyone with other autoimmune diseases, uncontrolled infections, pregnancy or lactation was excluded from the study. Diagnosis was based on clinical symptoms, serum thyroxine, TRAb, thyroid ultrasound and orbital computed tomography. Total RNA was extracted with Trizol reagent and quality-checked on an Agilent 2100 Bioanalyzer. From its cysteine to its phenylalanine, the CDR3 spans 16 amino acids. Only the CDR3 part of the read is kept: 48 bases, read in frame from the first base. V is trimmed back by 0 bases and J by 3 bases, and the junction contains 5 bases that no gene match accounts for. In the germline V gene, CDR1 corresponds to SGHRS and CDR2 to YFSETQ. TCR beta CDR3 regions were amplified from RNA transcripts for repertoire sequencing. A first-round RT-PCR used HTBI primers with the Qiagen OneStep RT-PCR kit, followed by a second-round multiplex PCR, size selection and purification. Libraries were sequenced on an Illumina HiSeq2000 using paired-end 100 bp reads. As for the original processing: SOAPnuke was used for read processing, and reads with adapters, uncalled bases, a mean Phred below 15, or no exact constant-primer or identifier match were discarded. High-quality paired reads were merged with COPE v1.2.5. Unique nucleotide sequences were defined as clonotypes and aligned to IMGT TRB V, D and J references using MiTCR v1.1. The analysis was limited to V-J combinations with a frequency above 0.0001, which together covered approximately 99% of the repertoires. For each V-J combination, a TCR clonal expansion and chaos score was defined as F50 clonal expansion divided by the chaos observed in the TCRdist matrix. Features were reduced by Welch's t-statistics and random forest to more than 10 V-J combinations, which fed a naive Bayes classifier. The similarity between thyroid and blood repertoires was quantified using the Morisita-Horn index. TCRdb reprocessed the public reads (quality trimming at Q25 with fastp, clone calling with MiXCR) and kept in-frame beta chains. Each entry merges the rows of one CDR3 protein and shows their most common DNA and genes. TCRdb's processing, not the authors' own work, is the source of the V and J calls. The sample table contains around 1.1 million distinct CDR3 sequences; only one count was recorded for 35% to 40% of them. 11% of the sample comes from the top ten.

This receptor was identified in an adult man with Graves' hyperthyroidism. Sequencing input: peripheral blood or thyroid tissue (not recorded which). The rearrangement joined TRBV5-1 to TRBJ2-7; 11 bases in the junction line up with TRBD1. CDR3 region: CASSLESGTGGYEQYF. DNA sequence: TGCGCCAGCAGCTTGGAATCCGGGACAGGGGGCTACGAGCAGTACTTC. When the CDR3 is completed using the reference TRBV5-1 and TRBJ2-7 genes on either side, the full variable domain is KAGVTQTPRYLIKTRGQQVTLSCSPISGHRSVSWYQQTPGQGLQFLFEYFSETQRNKGNFPGRFSGRQFSNSRSEMNVSTLELGDSALYLCASSLESGTGGYEQYFGPGTRLTVT.